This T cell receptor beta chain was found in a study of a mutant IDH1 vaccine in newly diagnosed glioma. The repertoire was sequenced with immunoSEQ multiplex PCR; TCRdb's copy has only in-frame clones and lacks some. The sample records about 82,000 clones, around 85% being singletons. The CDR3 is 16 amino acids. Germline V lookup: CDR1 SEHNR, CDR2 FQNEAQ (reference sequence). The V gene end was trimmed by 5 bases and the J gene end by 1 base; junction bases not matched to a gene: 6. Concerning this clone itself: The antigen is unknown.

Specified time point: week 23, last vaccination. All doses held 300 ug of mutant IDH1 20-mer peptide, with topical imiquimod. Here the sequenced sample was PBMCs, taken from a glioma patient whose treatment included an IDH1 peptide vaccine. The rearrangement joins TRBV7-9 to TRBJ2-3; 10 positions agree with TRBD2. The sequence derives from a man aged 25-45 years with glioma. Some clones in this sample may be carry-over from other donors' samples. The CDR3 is CASSGLAGARTDTQYF. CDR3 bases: TGTGCCAGCAGCGGGCTAGCGGGAGCCCGCACAGATACGCAGTATTTT.